This T cell receptor beta chain was obtained from a study of metastatic and nonmetastatic thyroid tumors. Study-wide context: It was across blood and tumor or nodule tissue from malignant and benign thyroid patients that repertoires were compared. The study, taken as a whole, reports: Malignant thyroid tumors reportedly exceeded benign nodules significantly in TCR beta diversity, with the difference appearing in blood and tumor.

This CDR3 has 15 residues. Germline V gene lookup returns CDR1 MNHNS and CDR2 SASEGT. V shed 6 bases, J shed 4 bases, and the junction held 7 bases outside the gene matches. TCRdb re-called the PCR reads via MiXCR. The repertoire includes 24,000 or so clones, about an eighth of them detected once, and approximately 4.9% sits in the top ten. All patients were untreated before thyroid surgery. This clone was detected many times. The antigen is undetermined. The sample comprised blood. This chain connects TRBV6-1 to TRBJ1-1; TRBD1 matches at 11 bases. This sequence was found in a female donor with papillary thyroid cancer or a benign thyroid nodule (not recorded which). Some clones in this sample may be carry-over from other donors' samples. The CDR3 DNA reads TGTGCCAGCAGATCCGGGACAGGGGGTCCCACTGAAGCTTTCTTT. Amino acid sequence: CASRSGTGGPTEAFF.